Presented here are 4 T cell receptor beta chains from one specimen sequenced in a study of CD4 and CD8 cells across lung adenocarcinoma regions. Each CDR3 protein is one row after TCRdb ran MiXCR on the PCR reads. This sample carries around 20,000 distinct CDR3 sequences, roughly 54% of them seen once, and the ten largest clones take about 30%. The sequenced material came from CD8+ T cells from the center of a lung tumor. The receptors stem from a female donor with lung adenocarcinoma. The CD4 and CD8 labels of this study may be unreliable.

This clonotype was counted many times. V usage is TRBV6-1 and J usage is TRBJ2-1, with 10 bases aligning to TRBD1. Losses at the gene ends were 5 bases for V and 10 bases for J; bases not matched to a gene: 14. The CDR3 extends over 16 amino acids. Germline CDR1 MNHNS, CDR2 SASEGT. CDR3 in amino acids: CASSPVPGQGKFEQFF. For the CDR3, the DNA is TGTGCCAGCAGTCCAGTTCCGGGACAGGGGAAATTCGAGCAGTTCTTC.

Of note for this clonotype: A much larger clone sits a single nucleotide away, making a read error possible. The chain is built from TRBV27 and TRBJ2-5; 10 nucleotides line up with TRBD1. V lost 5 bases and J lost 11; bases outside the gene matches: 14. The CDR3 runs 15 residues. Germline V gene lookup returns CDR1 MNHEY and CDR2 SMNVEV (reference sequence). For the CDR3, the DNA is TGTGCCAGCAGTACCGGGACAGGGGTCTACAATGAGCAGTACTTC. It translates to CASSTGTGVYNEQYF.

This clonotype has at least ten counts. V is TRBV10-2 and J is TRBJ2-7; TRBD2 is a possible D gene (5 bases). The CDR3 consists of 15 residues. Germline lookup yields CDR1 WSHSY and CDR2 SAAADI. Trimming pared 4 bases from V and 3 bases from J, leaving 16 bases between. This CDR3 reads CASSGTSGIDYEQYV. CDR3 nucleotides: TGCGCCAGCAGTGGAACCTCGGGAATAGACTACGAGCAGTACGTC.

With respect to this clonotype: Its ends do not fully match the called genes, so a read error is possible. J is TRBJ2-3 and V is TRBV6-1; 12 nucleotides align to TRBD2. The CDR3 is made up of 15 amino acids. Germline CDR1 is MNHNS and CDR2 is SASEGT. The CDR3 region has the DNA TGTGCCAGCAGCGGACTAGCGGGGAACACCGAGACGCAGTTTTTT. This codes for CASSGLAGNTETQFF.